This entry features one T cell receptor beta chain sequence. The treatment denotes: some 19 received Ad26.COV2.S at low or high dose, single or two shots; about five received placebo; per-sample allocation not given. Specimens were obtained on day 63 following the first vaccine or placebo injection. These data belong to a study of Ad26.COV2.S vaccination and SARS-CoV-2 variants. Here immunoSEQ multiplex PCR was the method, and the copy in TCRdb shows in-frame clones only, minus some. The sample has 250,000 to 300,000 clones, around 87% seen once. Germline V lookup: CDR1 KGHSH, CDR2 LQKENI. The length of the CDR3 is 16 residues. V was shortened by 3 bases and J by 2 bases, with 13 bases between the two germline ends.

This sequence originates from a person aged 18-65 years who received the Ad26.COV2.S COVID-19 vaccine or a placebo. Sequences were derived from peripheral blood, sampled in a trial of Ad26.COV2.S vaccine versus placebo. The rearrangement uses TRBV18 and TRBJ2-2; tentative D call: TRBD1 (5 bases). In DNA, the CDR3 is TGTGCCAGCTCACCTAGTGCACAGGCAAACACCGGGGAGCTGTTTTTT. This codes for CASSPSAQANTGELFF.